Listed below are T cell receptor beta chains from one sample, sequenced in a study of T cell responses to AZD1222 COVID-19 vaccine. Clones were read by immunoSEQ multiplex PCR, and TCRdb kept only the in-frame ones, dropping some. The sample includes about 140,000 clones, around nine tenths of them seen just once. The sequences come from peripheral blood, collected on day 0 of AZD1222 vaccination. The source is an adult in good health. Both conserved end residues are part of each CDR3. The D gene is left open where the match is weak. Some rows have no size entry. The others give once, few or many, or a class for an expanded clone.

j_call,cdr3_length,d_call,v_call,clone_size,cdr3_nt,cdr3_aa
TRBJ2-2,15,-,TRBV5-1,-,TGCGCCAGCAGCAAAGGACCGACGGGAGCCGGGGAGCTGTTTTTT,CASSKGPTGAGELFF
TRBJ2-2,17,-,TRBV5-4,-,TGTGCCAGCAGCTTGGTCAGGCTACCCAAGAACACCGGGGAGCTGTTTTTT,CASSLVRLPKNTGELFF
TRBJ2-7,14,-,TRBV5-1,once,TGCGCCAGCAGCTTGTTATCAGGGAAAGCGGAGCAGTACTTC,CASSLLSGKAEQYF
TRBJ2-5,14,-,TRBV19,-,TGTGCCAGTAGTATAGTTCAAGGTCAAGAGACCCAGTACTTC,CASSIVQGQETQYF
TRBJ2-2,16,-,TRBV9,-,TGTGCCAGCAGCGTAGGTTTCCCATTACGGACCGGGGAGCTGTTTTTT,CASSVGFPLRTGELFF
TRBJ1-2,13,-,TRBV4-3,few,TGCGCCAGCAGCCAATCGGGGGTTTATGGCTACACCTTC,CASSQSGVYGYTF
TRBJ2-2,18,-,TRBV4-3,-,TGCGCCAGCAGCCAAGATTCCTTTCGGCCCCCGAACACCGGGGAGCTGTTTTTT,CASSQDSFRPPNTGELFF
TRBJ2-7,13,-,TRBV11-3,-,TGTGCCAGCAGCCAAAGAAGGAGCTACGAGCAGTACTTC,CASSQRRSYEQYF
TRBJ2-5,14,TRBD2,TRBV27,-,TGTGCCAGCAGTCCGGGACTAGCCGGGGAGACCCAGTACTTC,CASSPGLAGETQYF
TRBJ2-1,12,-,TRBV7-9,-,TGTGCCAGCAGCCCCCAGTACAATGAGCAGTTCTTC,CASSPQYNEQFF
TRBJ1-6,18,-,TRBV4-1,-,TGCGCCAGCAGCCAAGATCCCCGCGCGGCGGGGGCAGATTCACCCCTCCACTTT,CASSQDPRAAGADSPLHF
TRBJ1-2,15,TRBD1,TRBV28,-,TGTGCCAGCAGTTTACCGTTGACAGGGGGCGATGGCTACACCTTC,CASSLPLTGGDGYTF
TRBJ2-3,14,-,TRBV7-2,-,TGTGCCAGCAGCTACCCTCAACTGGCAGATACGCAGTATTTT,CASSYPQLADTQYF
TRBJ1-5,15,-,TRBV28,-,TGTGCCAGCAGGATCGAACAGGGTGGTAATCAGCCCCAGCATTTT,CASRIEQGGNQPQHF
TRBJ2-2,11,-,TRBV4-1,-,TGCGCCAGCAGAGATTCCGGGGAGCTGTTTTTT,CASRDSGELFF
TRBJ1-5,15,-,TRBV19,-,TGTGCCAGTAGTACAAATCGGGGTGGCAATCAGCCCCAGCATTTT,CASSTNRGGNQPQHF
TRBJ2-7,12,-,TRBV25-1,few,TGTGCCACCCAGGACGTCTCCTACGAGCAGTACTTC,CATQDVSYEQYF
TRBJ1-6,16,-,TRBV4-1,-,TGCGCCAGCAGCCAATATGTGCAGGGAACGAATTCACCCCTCCACTTT,CASSQYVQGTNSPLHF
TRBJ1-5,18,-,TRBV7-2,-,TGTGCCAGCAGCTTAGGGGCGTGGGGGTTGGGAATCAATCAGCCCCAGCATTTT,CASSLGAWGLGINQPQHF
TRBJ1-1,11,-,TRBV20-1,-,TGCAGTGCTAGAGTAAATGCCCGCGCTTTCTTT,CSARVNARAFF
TRBJ2-5,15,TRBD2,TRBV6-4,-,TGTGCCAGCAGTGAGAGACTAGCGGAGGGGGAGACCCAGTACTTC,CASSERLAEGETQYF
TRBJ1-2,14,-,TRBV7-8,few,TGTGCCAGCAGCTGGGGGGGGAGTGACTATGGCTACACCTTC,CASSWGGSDYGYTF
TRBJ2-1,14,TRBD2,TRBV4-3,-,TGCGCCAGCAGACCGACTAGCACCACAATTGAGCAGTTCTTC,CASRPTSTTIEQFF
TRBJ1-1,14,-,TRBV21-1,-,TGTGCCAGCAGCAAAGGGAACAGCTGGGCTGAAGCTTTCTTT,CASSKGNSWAEAFF
TRBJ2-3,13,-,TRBV29-1,-,TGCAGCGTTAGAGGGATCCTCACAGATACGCAGTATTTT,CSVRGILTDTQYF
TRBJ1-2,15,-,TRBV2,-,TGTGCCAGCAGTAAAGACGCGGGGTTAAACTATGGCTACACCTTC,CASSKDAGLNYGYTF
TRBJ1-6,16,TRBD1,TRBV5-1,-,TGCGCCAGCAGCTTGGCCGGGACAGGGGTGAACTCACCCCTCCACTTT,CASSLAGTGVNSPLHF
TRBJ1-2,15,-,TRBV7-9,once,TGTGCCAGCAGCTTAGGAGAGGGGCTAAGGTATGGCTACACCTTC,CASSLGEGLRYGYTF
TRBJ2-7,13,-,TRBV19,-,TGTGCCAGTAAAGGGTGGACCTCCTACGAGCAGTACTTC,CASKGWTSYEQYF
TRBJ1-5,15,-,TRBV5-8,-,TGTGCCAGCAGCCCAAGCCTCGGGGGCCATCAGCCCCAGCATTTT,CASSPSLGGHQPQHF
TRBJ1-2,15,-,TRBV19,-,TGTGCCAGTAGTATAGATCAGGGACCGACGTATGGCTACACCTTC,CASSIDQGPTYGYTF
TRBJ1-6,12,TRBD1,TRBV24-1,once,TGTGCCCCCGCGACAGGGGCTTCACCCCTCCACTTT,CAPATGASPLHF
TRBJ2-7,12,TRBD1,TRBV2,-,TGTGCCAGCAAACAGGGGGTCTACGAGCAGTACTTC,CASKQGVYEQYF
TRBJ2-5,14,TRBD1,TRBV11-2,-,TGTGCCAGCAGCAATAGACAGGGTAAAGAGACCCAGTACTTC,CASSNRQGKETQYF
TRBJ1-2,13,-,TRBV10-3,-,TGTGCCATCAGTGACGGGGGGCAATATGGCTACACCTTC,CAISDGGQYGYTF
TRBJ2-1,13,-,TRBV5-4,-,TGTGCCAGCAGCTTTGCCGTGTTCAATGAGCAGTTCTTC,CASSFAVFNEQFF
TRBJ2-1,13,-,TRBV30,-,TGTGCCTGGAGTGTAATCGACAGGTATGAGCAGTTCTTC,CAWSVIDRYEQFF